These T cell receptor beta chains were read from a single sample in a study of blood T cell repertoires in COVID-19. Only in-frame clones appear in the TCRdb table, and some are missing; sequencing was by immunoSEQ multiplex PCR. The data show 140,000 to 150,000 clones, 75% to 90% seen once. The sample consisted of peripheral blood. The receptors were gathered from a man between 65 and 79 years old who had recovered from COVID-19. Both conserved end residues are part of each CDR3. Each record gives: D gene, clone size, J gene, V gene, CDR3 protein, CDR3 DNA. The D gene is left open where the match is weak. Not all rows give a size; the values are once, few, many and, for expanded clones, a class.

d_call: NA
clone_size: NA
j_call: TRBJ1-1
v_call: TRBV30
cdr3_aa: CAWLPGNGNTEAFF
cdr3_nt: TGTGCCTGGTTACCGGGAAATGGGAACACTGAAGCTTTCTTT

d_call: TRBD1
clone_size: NA
j_call: TRBJ1-2
v_call: TRBV5-6
cdr3_aa: CASSRGQLNYGYTF
cdr3_nt: TGTGCCAGCAGCAGGGGACAGCTTAACTATGGCTACACCTTC

d_call: NA
clone_size: NA
j_call: TRBJ2-5
v_call: TRBV12-5
cdr3_aa: CASGLGRDETQYF
cdr3_nt: TGTGCTAGTGGTTTGGGCAGGGATGAGACCCAGTACTTC

d_call: TRBD1
clone_size: NA
j_call: TRBJ2-7
v_call: TRBV5-6
cdr3_aa: CASSLYRTGGYEQYF
cdr3_nt: TGTGCCAGCAGCTTGTACCGGACAGGGGGCTACGAGCAGTACTTC

d_call: TRBD1
clone_size: NA
j_call: TRBJ1-2
v_call: TRBV5-1
cdr3_aa: CASSLAPRGDGYTF
cdr3_nt: TGCGCCAGCAGCTTGGCTCCCAGGGGGGATGGCTACACCTTC

d_call: NA
clone_size: NA
j_call: TRBJ1-6
v_call: TRBV30
cdr3_aa: CAWSDLLTIAGNSPLHF
cdr3_nt: TGTGCCTGGAGTGACCTCCTGACAATCGCGGGGAATTCACCCCTCCACTTT

d_call: NA
clone_size: NA
j_call: TRBJ2-5
v_call: TRBV6-5
cdr3_aa: CASSYGRQGLETQYF
cdr3_nt: TGTGCCAGCAGCTACGGGCGCCAGGGGCTCGAGACCCAGTACTTC

d_call: NA
clone_size: NA
j_call: TRBJ2-7
v_call: TRBV4-1
cdr3_aa: CASSRLLSPTYEQYF
cdr3_nt: TGCGCCAGCAGCCGACTACTAAGTCCTACCTACGAGCAGTACTTC

d_call: TRBD2
clone_size: NA
j_call: TRBJ2-5
v_call: TRBV7-7
cdr3_aa: CASSFTSGTQETQYF
cdr3_nt: TGTGCCAGCAGCTTTACTAGCGGGACTCAAGAGACCCAGTACTTC

d_call: TRBD1
clone_size: NA
j_call: TRBJ2-1
v_call: TRBV29-1
cdr3_aa: CSGLQGANEQFF
cdr3_nt: TGCAGCGGACTACAGGGGGCGAATGAGCAGTTCTTC

d_call: TRBD2
clone_size: NA
j_call: TRBJ2-1
v_call: TRBV10-1
cdr3_aa: CASSLAGGSGQFF
cdr3_nt: TGCGCCAGCAGTCTAGCGGGAGGGTCCGGGCAGTTCTTC

d_call: NA
clone_size: NA
j_call: TRBJ2-1
v_call: TRBV10-1
cdr3_aa: CASSEGSGGPADNEQFF
cdr3_nt: TGCGCCAGCAGTGAGGGGTCAGGAGGGCCTGCGGACAATGAGCAGTTCTTC

d_call: TRBD2
clone_size: NA
j_call: TRBJ2-7
v_call: TRBV7-8
cdr3_aa: CASSYGLAGYEQYF
cdr3_nt: TGTGCCAGCAGTTACGGACTAGCGGGCTACGAGCAGTACTTC

d_call: TRBD1
clone_size: NA
j_call: TRBJ1-2
v_call: TRBV29-1
cdr3_aa: CSVDSQGAVGYTF
cdr3_nt: TGCAGCGTTGACAGCCAGGGGGCGGTTGGCTACACCTTC

d_call: TRBD1
clone_size: NA
j_call: TRBJ2-7
v_call: TRBV29-1
cdr3_aa: CSVPGQASYEQYF
cdr3_nt: TGCAGCGTTCCGGGACAGGCCTCCTACGAGCAGTACTTC

d_call: TRBD2
clone_size: NA
j_call: TRBJ2-1
v_call: TRBV29-1
cdr3_aa: CSVVTSGRYEQFF
cdr3_nt: TGCAGCGTTGTAACTAGCGGGAGATATGAGCAGTTCTTC

d_call: TRBD2
clone_size: NA
j_call: TRBJ2-4
v_call: TRBV18
cdr3_aa: CASSPVSGRDIQYF
cdr3_nt: TGTGCCAGCTCACCAGTCTCAGGGAGGGACATTCAGTACTTC

d_call: NA
clone_size: few
j_call: TRBJ2-1
v_call: TRBV6-5
cdr3_aa: CAGQQGLVGYNEQFF
cdr3_nt: TGTGCCGGTCAGCAGGGGTTAGTTGGATACAATGAGCAGTTCTTC

d_call: NA
clone_size: once
j_call: TRBJ1-2
v_call: TRBV6-6
cdr3_aa: CASSPGEGYTF
cdr3_nt: TGTGCCAGCAGTCCAGGGGAAGGCTACACCTTC

d_call: NA
clone_size: NA
j_call: TRBJ2-7
v_call: TRBV5-8
cdr3_aa: CASSLTEAYEQYF
cdr3_nt: TGTGCCAGCAGCTTAACTGAAGCCTACGAGCAGTACTTC

d_call: NA
clone_size: NA
j_call: TRBJ2-6
v_call: TRBV7-6
cdr3_aa: CASSLGPSGANVLTF
cdr3_nt: TGTGCCAGCAGCTTAGGGCCCTCTGGGGCCAACGTCCTGACTTTC

d_call: TRBD2
clone_size: NA
j_call: TRBJ2-1
v_call: TRBV19
cdr3_aa: CASSYDVAGGNEQFF
cdr3_nt: TGTGCCAGTAGCTACGACGTAGCGGGAGGTAATGAGCAGTTCTTC

d_call: TRBD2
clone_size: once
j_call: TRBJ2-5
v_call: TRBV9
cdr3_aa: CASSVSWGGAETQYF
cdr3_nt: TGTGCCAGCAGCGTATCCTGGGGGGGTGCGGAGACCCAGTACTTC

d_call: NA
clone_size: NA
j_call: TRBJ1-3
v_call: TRBV7-6
cdr3_aa: CASSLGPNPPNTIYF
cdr3_nt: TGTGCCAGCAGCTTAGGGCCCAATCCCCCAAACACCATATATTTT

d_call: TRBD2
clone_size: NA
j_call: TRBJ2-1
v_call: TRBV5-1
cdr3_aa: CASFPTSGVSYNEQFF
cdr3_nt: TGCGCCAGCTTCCCGACTAGCGGGGTCTCCTACAATGAGCAGTTCTTC

d_call: NA
clone_size: NA
j_call: TRBJ2-3
v_call: TRBV6-2/TRBV6-3
cdr3_aa: CASSRGFSGTDTQYF
cdr3_nt: TGTGCCAGCAGTAGGGGGTTCTCTGGCACAGATACGCAGTATTTT